This TCR beta chain was documented in a study of a mutant IDH1 vaccine in newly diagnosed glioma. Study details: Treated patients showed a male proportion of approximately 62%, a female proportion of 37.5%, and a mean age of approximately 40 years. Patients previously underwent radiotherapy, temozolomide, or both, and most underwent both.

Method: immunoSEQ multiplex PCR; TCRdb's copy keeps in-frame clones and lacks some. The sample shows about 38,000 clones, 92% of them seen only once. Germline CDR1 reads MNHEY; CDR2 reads SVGAGI. CDR3 length: 14 residues. V lost 5 bases, J lost 4 bases, and 7 bases stayed unmatched. Stated time point: baseline, week 1 (first vaccination visit). As to treatment: pre-vaccination baseline after standard-of-care therapy. This chain connects TRBV6-5 to TRBJ2-7; TRBD1 matches at 8 bases. This TCR came from a man aged 18-30 years with glioma. The material sequenced was PBMCs, taken from a glioma patient treated with radiotherapy, temozolomide or both. The CDR3 loop reads CASSVQGVLYEQYF. CDR3 coding DNA: TGTGCCAGCAGTGTACAGGGGGTATTGTACGAGCAGTACTTC.